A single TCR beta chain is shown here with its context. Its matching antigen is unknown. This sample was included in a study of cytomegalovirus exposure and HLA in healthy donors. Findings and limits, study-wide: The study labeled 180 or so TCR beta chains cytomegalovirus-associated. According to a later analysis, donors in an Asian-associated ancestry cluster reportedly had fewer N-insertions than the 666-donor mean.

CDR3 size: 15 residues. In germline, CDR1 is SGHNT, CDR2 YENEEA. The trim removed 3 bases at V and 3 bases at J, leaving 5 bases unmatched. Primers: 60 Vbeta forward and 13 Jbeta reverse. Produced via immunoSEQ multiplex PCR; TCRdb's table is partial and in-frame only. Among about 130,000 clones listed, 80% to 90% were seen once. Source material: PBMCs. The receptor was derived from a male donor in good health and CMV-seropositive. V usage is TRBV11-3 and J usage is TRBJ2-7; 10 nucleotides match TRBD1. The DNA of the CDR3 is TGTGCCAGCAGCTTGGGACAGGGGCCGGACTACGAGCAGTACTTC. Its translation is CASSLGQGPDYEQYF.